This paragraph covers one TCR beta chain sequence. Germline-derived CDR1 and CDR2 are SGHNT and YYREEE (reference sequence). The ends lost 2 bases at V and 0 bases at J; junction bases unmatched: 4. This CDR3 is built from 15 residues. The data derive from a study of blood T cell repertoires in COVID-19. Study-level information: PBMCs, B-cell-depleted T cells, or T cells were the source of the cDNA or gDNA that made up the material.

Here immunoSEQ multiplex PCR was the method, and the copy in TCRdb shows in-frame clones only, minus some. The sample holds a few hundred thousand clones, approximately 85% seen once. J is TRBJ1-1 and V is TRBV5-4; 7 nucleotides match TRBD1. This TCR was sampled from a woman aged 45-60 years with acute or convalescent COVID-19. The sequencing input was peripheral blood. Here the CDR3 reads CASSFVTGLNTEAFF. The CDR3 nucleotides read TGTGCCAGCAGCTTTGTGACAGGGTTGAACACTGAAGCTTTCTTT.